Reported below is one T cell receptor (beta chain). It has no known antigen specificity. The input lacks base qualities; no much larger clone sits a single base away. This sample stems from a study of cytomegalovirus exposure and HLA in healthy donors (dated by TCRdb to 2016 to 2017). About the full investigation: The 500 to 800 repertoires of the first cohort and the approximately 110 validation repertoires were produced on the same platform, according to a later analysis. The study aimed to test whether signatures of past pathogen exposure could be identified by cataloging public T cell receptors. Along with the approximately 650-subject first cohort, a separate validation cohort of 120 different subjects was used. The study combined high-throughput TCR immunosequencing, statistical association of individual TCRs with disease status, and machine learning to predict cytomegalovirus infection status. General study outcomes and caveats: In both the original and validation cohorts, the classifier was reported to diagnose cytomegalovirus status with high specificity and sensitivity. The study listed 150 to 200 TCR beta chains as associated with cytomegalovirus. Three of the identified cytomegalovirus-associated TCR beta chains were confirmed in vitro to be specific for cytomegalovirus antigens. It was suggested by the authors that the approach could potentially be generalized to other disease states and immunological phenotypes. In a later analysis, TCRs clustered in the first cohort were found to also tend to co-occur in the roughly 120 validation repertoires, with 90% to 95% of cluster scores above 0. Most TCR sequences were seen in very few donors, while some public TCRs were found in many individuals. All 120 or so repertoires were used to score co-occurrence in the validation cohort in a later analysis, because that analysis had no HLA typing for the cohort.

Separate from the approximately 700-subject first cohort, the validation cohort of 120 subjects was the group to which the donors belonged. The germline V gene sets CDR1 to SGDLS and CDR2 to YYNGEE. The CDR3 starts with the cysteine, ends with the phenylalanine, and has 16 residues. CDR3 DNA is the only sequence kept; it has 48 bases, read in frame from the first base. The germline V and J ends show losses of 4 bases and 4 bases respectively, and no gene match explains 7 bases of the junction. The method was the immunoSEQ multiplex PCR assay. As for the authors' bioinformatics: To diagnose cytomegalovirus status from the catalog of TCR beta chain sequences, a statistical classification framework was built. TCRdb carries this immuneACCESS record with in-frame sequences only. Its versions omit some clonotypes, under half of them owing to an unresolved V gene in the studies checked, with the rest unexplained. From that table come the V and J calls and clone size; the DNA was used to work out D and trimming. Here the sample has tens of thousands of clones; more than 85% occur a single time. The ten largest clones capture roughly 5.2% of the sample.

Recombination joined TRBV9 with TRBJ2-2; TRBD1 aligns with 10 central bases. The sequence derives from a woman between 18 and 30 years old in good health and CMV-seronegative. Material for sequencing was PBMCs. The CDR3 sequence is CASSPRQGAGTGELFF. The bases read TGTGCCAGCAGCCCCCGACAGGGGGCGGGCACCGGGGAGCTGTTTTTT.